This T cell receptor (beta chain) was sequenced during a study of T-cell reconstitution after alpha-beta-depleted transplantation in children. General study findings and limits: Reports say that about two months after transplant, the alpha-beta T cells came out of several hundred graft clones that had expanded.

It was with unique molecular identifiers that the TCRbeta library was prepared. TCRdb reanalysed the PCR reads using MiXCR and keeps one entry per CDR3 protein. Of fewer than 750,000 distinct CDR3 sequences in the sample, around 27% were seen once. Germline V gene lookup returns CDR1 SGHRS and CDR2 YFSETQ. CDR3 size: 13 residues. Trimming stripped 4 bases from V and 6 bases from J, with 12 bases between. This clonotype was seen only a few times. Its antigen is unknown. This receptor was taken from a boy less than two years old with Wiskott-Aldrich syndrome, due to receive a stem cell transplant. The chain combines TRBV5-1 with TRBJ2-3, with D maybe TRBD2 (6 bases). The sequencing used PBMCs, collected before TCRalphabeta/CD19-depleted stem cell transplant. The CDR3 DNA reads TGCGCCAGCAGCGCTGGGGGGTCGGATACGCAGTATTTT. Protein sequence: CASSAGGSDTQYF.